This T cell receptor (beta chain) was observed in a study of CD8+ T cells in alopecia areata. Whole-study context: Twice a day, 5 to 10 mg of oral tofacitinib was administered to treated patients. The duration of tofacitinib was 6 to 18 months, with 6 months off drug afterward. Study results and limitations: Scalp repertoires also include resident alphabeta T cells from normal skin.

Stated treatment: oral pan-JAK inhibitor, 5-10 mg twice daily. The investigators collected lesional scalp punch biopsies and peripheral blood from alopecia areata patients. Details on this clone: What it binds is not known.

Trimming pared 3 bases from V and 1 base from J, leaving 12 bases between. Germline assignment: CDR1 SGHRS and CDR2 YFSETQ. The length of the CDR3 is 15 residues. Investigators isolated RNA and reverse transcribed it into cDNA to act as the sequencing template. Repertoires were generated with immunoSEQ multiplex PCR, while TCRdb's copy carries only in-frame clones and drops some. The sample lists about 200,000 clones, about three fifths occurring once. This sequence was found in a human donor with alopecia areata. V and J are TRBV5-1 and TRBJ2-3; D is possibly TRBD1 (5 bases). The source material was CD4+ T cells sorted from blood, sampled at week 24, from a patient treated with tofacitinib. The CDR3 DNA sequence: TGCGCCAGCAGCTGGAAATTGACAGGCACAGATACGCAGTATTTT. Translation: CASSWKLTGTDTQYF.